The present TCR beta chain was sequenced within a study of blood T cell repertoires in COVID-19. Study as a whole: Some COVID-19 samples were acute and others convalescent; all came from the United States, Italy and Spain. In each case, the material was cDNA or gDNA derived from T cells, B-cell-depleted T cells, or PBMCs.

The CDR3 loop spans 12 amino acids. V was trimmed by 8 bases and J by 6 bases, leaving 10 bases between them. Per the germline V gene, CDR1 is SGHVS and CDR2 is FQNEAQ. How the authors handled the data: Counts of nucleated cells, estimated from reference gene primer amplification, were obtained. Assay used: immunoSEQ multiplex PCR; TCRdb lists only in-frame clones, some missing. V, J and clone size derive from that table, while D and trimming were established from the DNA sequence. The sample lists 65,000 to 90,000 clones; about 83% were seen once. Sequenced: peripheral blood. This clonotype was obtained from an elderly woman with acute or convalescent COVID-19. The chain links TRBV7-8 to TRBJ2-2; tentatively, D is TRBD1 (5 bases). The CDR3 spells CASSQGAGELFF. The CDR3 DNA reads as TGTGCCAGCTCCCAAGGGGCCGGGGAGCTGTTTTTT.